This entry concerns a single TCR beta chain. The target antigen is unknown. Amplification of TCR beta used genomic DNA extracted from peripheral blood. The data are from a study of T cell repertoires in aging, cancer and after chemotherapy. As for the study in general: The full dataset contained several million TCR reads. Notes on the study in general: Age-matched healthy donors had significantly more diverse, less clonal blood TCR repertoires than untreated cancer patients.

TRB rearrangements spanning V, D and J were amplified using mixed TRB-A/B primers. TCRdb reprocessed the multiplex PCR reads via MiXCR and lists one record per CDR3 protein. The sample lists some 11,000 distinct CDR3 sequences; 35% to 50% were seen once. Germline V lookup: CDR1 SNHLY, CDR2 FYNNEI. V lost 10 bases and J lost 8; bases outside the gene matches: 6. This CDR3 spans 12 amino acids. This sequence was found in a human donor in good health. This chain links TRBV2 with TRBJ2-1, with 9 bases lining up with TRBD2. Source material: blood. The DNA of the CDR3 is TGTGCCACCGGACTAGCGTTCGATGAGCAGTTCTTC. Residues: CATGLAFDEQFF.